This is a list of T cell receptor beta chains from one sample in a study of early T cells in non-severe SARS-CoV-2 infection. TCRdb re-analysed the 5' RACE reads in MiXCR, keeping a single row per CDR3 protein. The sample contains some 89,000 distinct CDR3 sequences, 11% of which appear only once. The sample in question was whole blood, obtained at baseline. Every receptor here comes from an adult who was a healthcare worker with PCR-confirmed SARS-CoV-2 infection or an uninfected control (not recorded which). The CDR3 runs from the conserved cysteine through the conserved F or W. A D gene is named only where the DNA matches it firmly. Rows may omit the clone size; those that give it use once, few, many or a size class.

j_call,d_call,clone_size,v_call,cdr3_aa,cdr3_nt
TRBJ2-1,NA,NA,TRBV10-3,CAISVGTNYNEQFF,TGTGCCATCAGTGTAGGGACGAACTACAATGAGCAGTTCTTC
TRBJ2-5,NA,few,TRBV5-1,CASSLDLDFIGTQYF,TGCGCCAGCAGCTTGGATTTGGACTTCATCGGAACCCAGTACTTC
TRBJ1-4,TRBD1,NA,TRBV7-2,CASSSQTGRNEKLFF,TGTGCCAGCAGCTCCCAGACAGGGAGGAATGAAAAACTGTTTTTT
TRBJ2-7,TRBD1,NA,TRBV5-1,CASSLEPPGQGYEQYF,TGCGCCAGCAGCTTGGAACCTCCGGGACAGGGCTACGAGCAGTACTTC
TRBJ1-2,NA,NA,TRBV5-1,CASSPGRNYGYTF,TGCGCCAGCAGCCCGGGACGGAACTATGGCTACACCTTC
TRBJ2-7,NA,many,TRBV30,CAWSGQYEQYF,TGTGCCTGGTCTGGGCAGTACGAGCAGTACTTC
TRBJ2-1,TRBD1,NA,TRBV5-4,CASSSPGTGDNEQFF,TGTGCCAGCAGCTCACCGGGGACAGGGGACAATGAGCAGTTCTTC
TRBJ1-1,NA,many,TRBV12-3/TRBV12-4,CACTVLGGSGFTEAFF,TGTGCCTGTACGGTCCTTGGAGGCAGCGGCTTCACTGAAGCTTTCTTT
TRBJ2-7,NA,many,TRBV6-6,CASSSTQGWGNEQYF,TGTGCCAGCAGTTCTACACAGGGCTGGGGTAACGAGCAGTACTTC
TRBJ2-7,NA,few,TRBV29-1,CSVEGVSYEQYF,TGCAGCGTTGAAGGCGTATCCTACGAGCAGTACTTC
TRBJ2-7,TRBD2,few,TRBV11-2,CASSLLRGGYEQYF,TGTGCCAGCAGTCTCCTCCGGGGGGGCTACGAGCAGTACTTC
TRBJ2-7,TRBD1,many,TRBV29-1,CSVGQGFGYEQYF,TGCAGCGTGGGACAGGGGTTTGGCTACGAGCAGTACTTC
TRBJ2-3,NA,many,TRBV3-1,CASRDTDTQYF,TGTGCCAGCAGAGACACAGATACGCAGTATTTT
TRBJ1-3,NA,NA,TRBV3-1,CASSQGRGINTIYF,TGTGCCAGCAGCCAAGGGAGGGGAATCAACACCATATATTTT
TRBJ1-5,TRBD1,NA,TRBV6-1,CASSVDRGNQPQHF,TGTGCCAGCAGCGTTGACAGGGGCAATCAGCCCCAGCATTTT
TRBJ2-1,TRBD2,NA,TRBV6-4,CASRMTSGTKNEQFF,TGTGCCAGCAGGATGACTAGCGGTACGAAAAATGAGCAGTTCTTC
TRBJ1-1,NA,few,TRBV20-1,CSARVPGNTEAFF,TGCAGTGCTAGGGTCCCAGGGAACACTGAAGCTTTCTTT
TRBJ2-1,NA,NA,TRBV7-9,CASSLVQNYNEQFF,TGTGCCAGCAGCTTAGTACAGAACTACAATGAGCAGTTCTTC
TRBJ2-1,TRBD2,NA,TRBV29-1,CSVEERGAVEQFF,TGCAGCGTTGAGGAGCGGGGGGCGGTTGAGCAGTTCTTC
TRBJ2-5,NA,many,TRBV29-1,CSVDPGEETQYF,TGCAGCGTTGACCCAGGGGAAGAGACCCAGTACTTC
TRBJ1-2,NA,NA,TRBV28,CASRTNRVYGYTF,TGTGCCAGCAGGACCAACAGGGTCTATGGCTACACCTTC
TRBJ2-1,NA,few,TRBV7-9,CASSPARNEQFF,TGTGCCAGCAGCCCAGCTCGGAATGAGCAGTTCTTC
TRBJ2-2,NA,many,TRBV2,CASSEERSRRELFF,TGTGCCAGCAGTGAAGAACGGAGTCGCAGGGAGCTGTTTTTT
TRBJ2-7,NA,few,TRBV30,CAWTQGSGEQYF,TGTGCCTGGACTCAGGGGTCGGGTGAGCAGTACTTC
TRBJ2-3,TRBD1,few,TRBV24-1,CATSGGQGARDTQYF,TGTGCCACCAGTGGTGGCCAGGGGGCAAGGGATACGCAGTATTTT
TRBJ2-7,TRBD2,NA,TRBV12-3/TRBV12-4,CASSPTSGSHEQYF,TGTGCCAGCAGCCCGACTAGCGGGAGCCACGAGCAGTACTTC
TRBJ2-7,TRBD2,few,TRBV7-2,CASSRPTSGSYEQYF,TGTGCCAGCAGCCGGCCCACTAGCGGGAGTTACGAGCAGTACTTC
TRBJ2-1,NA,many,TRBV20-1,CSAREGLFRGAEQFF,TGCAGTGCTAGAGAGGGGCTTTTTCGAGGGGCTGAGCAGTTCTTC
TRBJ2-1,TRBD2,NA,TRBV29-1,CSVELAGRYNEQFF,TGCAGCGTTGAACTCGCCGGGAGGTACAATGAGCAGTTCTTC
TRBJ2-2,TRBD1,NA,TRBV14,CASSPDRGRMNTGELFF,TGTGCCAGCAGCCCGGACAGGGGGCGAATGAACACCGGGGAGCTGTTTTTT
TRBJ2-6,TRBD1,many,TRBV5-1,CASSLTGSGANVLTF,TGCGCCAGCAGCCTGACAGGGAGCGGGGCCAACGTCCTGACTTTC
TRBJ2-4,TRBD2,few,TRBV5-1,CASSSGTSVENIQYF,TGCGCCAGCAGCTCCGGAACTAGCGTCGAAAACATTCAGTACTTC
TRBJ1-1,NA,many,TRBV3-1,CASSHWGKDTEAFF,TGTGCCAGCAGCCATTGGGGGAAGGACACTGAAGCTTTCTTT
TRBJ2-3,TRBD2,many,TRBV24-1,CATSGIGGVDTQYF,TGTGCCACCTCTGGGATCGGGGGGGTAGATACGCAGTATTTT
TRBJ1-1,NA,many,TRBV19,CASTDGRRGTEAFF,TGTGCCAGTACCGATGGACGGAGGGGCACTGAAGCTTTCTTT
TRBJ2-7,NA,few,TRBV27,CATARDGTYEQYF,TGTGCCACCGCCCGGGACGGAACCTACGAGCAGTACTTC
TRBJ2-3,TRBD2,many,TRBV2,CASSDGLAGIYSTDTQYF,TGTGCCAGCAGTGACGGACTAGCGGGGATCTATAGCACAGATACGCAGTATTTT
TRBJ2-7,TRBD2,few,TRBV4-2,CASSQQRESYEQYF,TGTGCCAGCAGCCAACAGCGGGAGTCCTACGAGCAGTACTTC
TRBJ2-7,NA,many,TRBV7-9,CASSPPLRVPDEQYF,TGTGCCAGCAGCCCCCCCCTCCGGGTTCCGGACGAGCAGTACTTC
TRBJ2-1,TRBD2,NA,TRBV6-5,CASSRLSGLAGGSSYNEQFF,TGTGCCAGCAGTAGACTCTCGGGACTAGCGGGGGGAAGCTCCTACAATGAGCAGTTCTTC